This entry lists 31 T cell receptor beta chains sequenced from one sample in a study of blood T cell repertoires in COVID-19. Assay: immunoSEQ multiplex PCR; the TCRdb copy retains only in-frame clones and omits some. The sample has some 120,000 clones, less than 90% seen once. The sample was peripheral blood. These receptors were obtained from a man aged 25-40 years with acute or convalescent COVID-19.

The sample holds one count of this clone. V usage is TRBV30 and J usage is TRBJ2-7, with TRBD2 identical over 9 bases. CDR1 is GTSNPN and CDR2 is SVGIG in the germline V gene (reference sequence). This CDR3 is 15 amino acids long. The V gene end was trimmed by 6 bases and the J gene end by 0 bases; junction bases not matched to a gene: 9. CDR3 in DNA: TGTGCCTGTATACCTCCGGGACTAGCCTCCTACGAGCAGTACTTC. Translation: CACIPPGLASYEQYF.

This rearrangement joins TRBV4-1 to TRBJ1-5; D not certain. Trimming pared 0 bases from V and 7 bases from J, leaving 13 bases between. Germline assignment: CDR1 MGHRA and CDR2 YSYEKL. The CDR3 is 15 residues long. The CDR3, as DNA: TGCGCCAGCAGCCAAGATCAACGAGGCATACAGCCCCAGCATTTT. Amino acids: CASSQDQRGIQPQHF.

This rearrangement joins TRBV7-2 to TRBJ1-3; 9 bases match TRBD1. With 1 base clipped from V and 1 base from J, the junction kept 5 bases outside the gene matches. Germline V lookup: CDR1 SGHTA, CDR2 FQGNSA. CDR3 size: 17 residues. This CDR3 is CASSLDDRGRSGNTIYF. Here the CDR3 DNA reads TGTGCCAGCAGCTTAGATGACAGGGGGAGGTCTGGAAACACCATATATTTT.

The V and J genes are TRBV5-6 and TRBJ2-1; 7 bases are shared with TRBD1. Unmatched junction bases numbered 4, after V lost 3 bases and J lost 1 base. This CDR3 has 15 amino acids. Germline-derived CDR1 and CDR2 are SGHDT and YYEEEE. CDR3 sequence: CASSWDRGSYNEQFF. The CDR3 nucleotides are TGTGCCAGCAGCTGGGACAGAGGATCCTACAATGAGCAGTTCTTC.

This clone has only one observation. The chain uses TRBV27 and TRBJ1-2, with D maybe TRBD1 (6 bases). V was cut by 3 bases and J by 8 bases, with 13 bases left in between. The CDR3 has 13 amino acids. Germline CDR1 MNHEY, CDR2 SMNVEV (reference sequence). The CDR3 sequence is CASSFGQLMGYTF. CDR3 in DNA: TGTGCCAGCAGTTTCGGACAGCTAATGGGCTACACCTTC.

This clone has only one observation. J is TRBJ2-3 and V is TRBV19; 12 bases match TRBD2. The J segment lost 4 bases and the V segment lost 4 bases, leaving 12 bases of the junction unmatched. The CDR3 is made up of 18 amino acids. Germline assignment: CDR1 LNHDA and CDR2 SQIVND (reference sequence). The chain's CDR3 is CASSNRLAGAQWADTQYF. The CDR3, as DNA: TGTGCCAGTAGTAACAGACTAGCGGGGGCCCAATGGGCAGATACGCAGTATTTT.

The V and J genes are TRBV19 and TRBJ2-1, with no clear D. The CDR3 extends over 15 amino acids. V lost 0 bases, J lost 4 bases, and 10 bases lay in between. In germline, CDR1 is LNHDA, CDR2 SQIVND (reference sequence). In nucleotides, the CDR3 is TGTGCCAGTAGTATAGATCAAACGGTTTACAATGAGCAGTTCTTC. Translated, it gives CASSIDQTVYNEQFF.

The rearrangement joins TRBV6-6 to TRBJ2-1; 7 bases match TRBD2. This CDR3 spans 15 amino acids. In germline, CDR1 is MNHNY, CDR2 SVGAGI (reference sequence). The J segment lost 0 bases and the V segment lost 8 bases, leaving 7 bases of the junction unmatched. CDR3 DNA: TGTGCCAGCGCGGCGGGGGTTAACTCCTACAATGAGCAGTTCTTC. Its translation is CASAAGVNSYNEQFF.

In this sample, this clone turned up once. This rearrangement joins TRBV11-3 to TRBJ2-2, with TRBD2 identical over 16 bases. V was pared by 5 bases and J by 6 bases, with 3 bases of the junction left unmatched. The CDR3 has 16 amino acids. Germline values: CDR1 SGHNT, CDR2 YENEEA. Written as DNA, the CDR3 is TGTGCCAGCAGCCCCGGGACTAGCGGGGGGGCCGGGGAGCTGTTTTTT. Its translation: CASSPGTSGGAGELFF.

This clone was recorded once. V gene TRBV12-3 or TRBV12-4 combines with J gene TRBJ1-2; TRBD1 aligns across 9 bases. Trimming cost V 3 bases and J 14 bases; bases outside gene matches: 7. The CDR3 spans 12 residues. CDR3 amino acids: CASSLGGQGWTF. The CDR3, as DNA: TGTGCCAGCAGTTTGGGGGGACAGGGATGGACCTTC.

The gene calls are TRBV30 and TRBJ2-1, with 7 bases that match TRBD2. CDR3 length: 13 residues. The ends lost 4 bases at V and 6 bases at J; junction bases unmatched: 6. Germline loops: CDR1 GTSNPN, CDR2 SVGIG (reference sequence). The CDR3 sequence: CAWTSGSGNEQFF. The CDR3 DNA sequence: TGTGCCTGGACTAGCGGTTCAGGCAATGAGCAGTTCTTC.

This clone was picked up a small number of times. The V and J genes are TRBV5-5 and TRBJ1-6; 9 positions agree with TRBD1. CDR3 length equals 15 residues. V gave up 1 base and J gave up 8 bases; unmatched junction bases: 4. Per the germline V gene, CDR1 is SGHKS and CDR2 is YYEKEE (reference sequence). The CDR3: CASSLTGGLDSPLHF. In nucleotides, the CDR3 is TGTGCCAGCAGCTTGACAGGGGGCTTGGATTCACCCCTCCACTTT.

As DNA, the CDR3 is TGTGCCAGCAGCCTCCCGGGATACTATGGCTACACCTTC. Its translation: CASSLPGYYGYTF. The chain combines TRBV12-3 or TRBV12-4 with TRBJ1-2; D is unclear. Trimming removed 6 bases from V and 3 bases from J, with 11 bases in between. The CDR3 runs to 13 residues.

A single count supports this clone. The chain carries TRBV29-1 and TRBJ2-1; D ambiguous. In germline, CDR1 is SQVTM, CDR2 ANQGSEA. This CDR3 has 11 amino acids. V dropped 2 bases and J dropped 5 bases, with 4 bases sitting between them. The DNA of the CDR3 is TGCAGCGTTGAACAGAACAATGAGCAGTTCTTC. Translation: CSVEQNNEQFF.

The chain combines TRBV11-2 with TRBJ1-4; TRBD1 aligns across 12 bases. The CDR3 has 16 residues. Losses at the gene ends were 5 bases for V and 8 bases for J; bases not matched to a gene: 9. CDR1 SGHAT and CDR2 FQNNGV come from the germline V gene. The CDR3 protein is CASSPPGQGAGEKLFF. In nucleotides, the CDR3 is TGTGCCAGCAGCCCTCCGGGACAGGGGGCGGGGGAAAAACTGTTTTTT.

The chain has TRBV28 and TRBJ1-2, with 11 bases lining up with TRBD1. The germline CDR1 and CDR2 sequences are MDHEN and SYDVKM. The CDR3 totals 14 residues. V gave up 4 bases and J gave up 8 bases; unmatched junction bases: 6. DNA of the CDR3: TGTGCCAGCAGTTCCGGACAGGGGGCCGGGGGCTACACCTTC. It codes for CASSSGQGAGGYTF.

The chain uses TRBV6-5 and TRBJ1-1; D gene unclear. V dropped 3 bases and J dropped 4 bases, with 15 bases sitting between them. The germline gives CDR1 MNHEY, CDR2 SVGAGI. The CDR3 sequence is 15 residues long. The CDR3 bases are TGTGCCAGCAGTTATGTCGAGGCGGGGAGCACTGAAGCTTTCTTT. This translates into CASSYVEAGSTEAFF.

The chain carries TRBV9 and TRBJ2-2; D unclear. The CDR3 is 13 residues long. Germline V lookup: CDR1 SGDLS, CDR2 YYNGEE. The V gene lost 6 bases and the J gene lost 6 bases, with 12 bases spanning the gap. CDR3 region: CASTADTAGELFF. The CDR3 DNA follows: TGTGCCAGCACCGCCGACACCGCCGGGGAGCTGTTTTTT. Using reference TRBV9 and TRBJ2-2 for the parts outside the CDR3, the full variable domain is DSGVTQTPKHLITATGQRVTLRCSPRSGDLSVYWYQQSLDQGLQFLIQYYNGEERAKGNILERFSAQQFPDLHSELNLSSLELGDSALYFCASTADTAGELFFGEGSRLTVL.

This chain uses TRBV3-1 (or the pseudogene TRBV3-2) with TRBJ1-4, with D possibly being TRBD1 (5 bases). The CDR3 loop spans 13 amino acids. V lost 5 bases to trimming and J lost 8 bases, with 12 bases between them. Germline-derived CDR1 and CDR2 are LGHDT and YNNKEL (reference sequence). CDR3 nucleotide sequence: TGTGCCAGCAGCGAACCAAGGGGCGAAAAACTGTTTTTT. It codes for CASSEPRGEKLFF.

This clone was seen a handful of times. In DNA, the CDR3 is TGCAGCGTTACCCAGGGATTGAACACTGAAGCTTTCTTT. As protein: CSVTQGLNTEAFF. The V gene is TRBV29-1, the J gene TRBJ1-1; the D gene is possibly TRBD1 (5 bases). Trimming cost V 5 bases and J 0 bases, with 10 bases left between them. Germline loops: CDR1 SQVTM, CDR2 ANQGSEA. The CDR3 is made up of 13 amino acids.

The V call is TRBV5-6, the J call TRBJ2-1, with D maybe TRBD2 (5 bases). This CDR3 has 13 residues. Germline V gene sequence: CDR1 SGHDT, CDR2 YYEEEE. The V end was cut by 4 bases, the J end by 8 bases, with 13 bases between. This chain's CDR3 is CASSPDSVDEQFF. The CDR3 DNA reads TGTGCCAGCAGCCCGGACTCTGTGGATGAGCAGTTCTTC. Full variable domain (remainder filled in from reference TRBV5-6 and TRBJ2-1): DAGVTQSPTHLIKTRGQQVTLRCSPKSGHDTVSWYQQALGQGPQFIFQYYEEEERQRGNFPDRFSGHQFPNYSSELNVNALLLGDSALYLCASSPDSVDEQFFGPGTRLTVL.

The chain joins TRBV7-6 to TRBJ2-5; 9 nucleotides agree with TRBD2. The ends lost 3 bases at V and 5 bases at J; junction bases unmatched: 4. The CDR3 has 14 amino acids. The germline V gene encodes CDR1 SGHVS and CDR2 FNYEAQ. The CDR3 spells CASSLREGRETQYF. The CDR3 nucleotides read TGTGCCAGCAGCTTGCGGGAGGGCCGCGAGACCCAGTACTTC.

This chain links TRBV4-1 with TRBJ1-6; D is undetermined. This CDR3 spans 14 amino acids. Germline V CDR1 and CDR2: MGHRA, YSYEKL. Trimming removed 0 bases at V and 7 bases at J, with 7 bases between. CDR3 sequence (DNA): TGCGCCAGCAGCCAAGATTCGGGGAATTCACCCCTCCACTTT. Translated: CASSQDSGNSPLHF.

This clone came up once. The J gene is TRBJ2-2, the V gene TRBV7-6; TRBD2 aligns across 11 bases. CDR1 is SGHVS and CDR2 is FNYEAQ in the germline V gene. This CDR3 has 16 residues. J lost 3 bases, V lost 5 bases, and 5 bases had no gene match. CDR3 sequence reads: CASSPGLAEYTGELFF. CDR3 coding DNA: TGTGCCAGCAGCCCGGGACTAGCGGAGTACACCGGGGAGCTGTTTTTT.

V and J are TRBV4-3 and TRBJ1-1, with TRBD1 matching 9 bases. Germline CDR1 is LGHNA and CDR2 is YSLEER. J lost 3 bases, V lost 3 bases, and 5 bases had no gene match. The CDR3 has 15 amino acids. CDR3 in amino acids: CASSQGQGRDTEAFF. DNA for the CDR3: TGCGCCAGCAGCCAGGGACAGGGCAGGGACACTGAAGCTTTCTTT.

CDR3 protein: CASSQDPGLGETQYF. CDR3 nucleotide sequence: TGTGCCAGCAGCCAAGATCCGGGACTAGGAGAGACCCAGTACTTC. This chain joins TRBV4-2 and TRBJ2-5, with TRBD2 matching over 8 bases. Per the germline V gene, CDR1 is LGHNA and CDR2 is YNFKEQ. The CDR3 consists of 15 residues. The J segment lost 4 bases and the V segment lost 0 bases, leaving 4 bases of the junction unmatched.

This CDR3 reads CASSKALPPSGRASLQYF. The CDR3 DNA reads TGTGCCAGCAGCAAAGCGCTTCCCCCCAGCGGGAGGGCCTCTCTCCAGTACTTC. The chain joins TRBV21-1 to TRBJ2-4; the DNA was not used to check the table's D call, TRBD2. TRBV21-1 is flagged as a pseudogene. CDR3 length equals 18 residues.

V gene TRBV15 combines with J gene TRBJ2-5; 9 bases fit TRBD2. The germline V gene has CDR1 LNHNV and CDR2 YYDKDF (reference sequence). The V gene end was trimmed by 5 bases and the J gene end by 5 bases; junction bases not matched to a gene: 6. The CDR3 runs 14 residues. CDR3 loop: CATSGGGDEETQYF. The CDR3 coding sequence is TGTGCCACCAGCGGCGGGGGGGACGAGGAGACCCAGTACTTC.

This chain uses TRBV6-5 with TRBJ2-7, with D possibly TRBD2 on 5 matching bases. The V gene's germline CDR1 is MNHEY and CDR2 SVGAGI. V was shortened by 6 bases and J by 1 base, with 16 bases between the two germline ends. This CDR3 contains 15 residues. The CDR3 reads CASRTTGSGSYEQYF. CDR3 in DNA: TGTGCCAGCAGGACCACTGGGAGTGGATCCTACGAGCAGTACTTC.

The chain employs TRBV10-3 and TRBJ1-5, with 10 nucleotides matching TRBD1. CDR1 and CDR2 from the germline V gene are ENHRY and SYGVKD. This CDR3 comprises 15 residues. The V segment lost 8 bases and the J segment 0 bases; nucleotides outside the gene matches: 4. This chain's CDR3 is CAIADRGTSNQPQHF. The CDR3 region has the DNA TGTGCCATCGCGGACAGGGGGACTAGCAATCAGCCCCAGCATTTT.

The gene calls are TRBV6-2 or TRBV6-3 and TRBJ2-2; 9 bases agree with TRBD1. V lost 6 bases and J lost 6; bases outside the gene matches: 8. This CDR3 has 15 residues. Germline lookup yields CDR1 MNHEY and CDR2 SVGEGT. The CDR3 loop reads CASSQRRQGAGELFF. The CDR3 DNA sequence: TGTGCCAGCAGCCAACGTCGACAGGGGGCCGGGGAGCTGTTTTTT.